Detailed here is one TCR beta chain. Its antigen is undetermined. UMIs accompanied the 5'RACE template switching by which TCR beta cDNA was made. Following a re-call of the 5' RACE reads, TCRdb has one entry per CDR3 protein and lacks DNA. The listing records a few hundred thousand distinct CDR3 sequences. The sample comes from a study of T cells expressing NK-cell markers. In the study overall: It was sorted CD3+CD56-NKG2C+, CD3+CD56+NKG2C- and CD3+CD56+NKG2C+ T cells that provided the TCR beta repertoires. Study findings and constraints: Six of the donors carried dominant NKG2C+ clonotypes that took up about 1.0-7.5% of their CD8+ T cells. The CD3+CD56-NKG2C+ fraction of several donors was likewise dominated by these clonotypes.

CDR1 SGHTA and CDR2 FQGNSA come from the germline V gene. The CDR3 loop spans 14 amino acids. This clonotype was sampled from a man younger than 35 in good health. This chain joins TRBV7-2 and TRBJ2-1. The sample was blood T cells: a sorted CD56 or NKG2C T cell subset, CD4+ or CD8+ T cells, or bulk PBMC T cells (not recorded which). CDR3 region: CASSRSGLYNEQFF.